This TCR beta chain originates from a study of T cells in Graves' hyperthyroidism and ophthalmopathy. At least ten counts were recorded for this clonotype. Ophthalmopathy patients had Clinical Activity Score at least 3, NOSPECS grade at least 4, duration under 3 months. RNA transcripts served as the template for amplifying TCR beta CDR3 regions. The primer set for the first-round RT-PCR of the TCR CDR3 was HTBI. One entry per CDR3 protein, called by TCRdb with MiXCR from the multiplex PCR reads. The sample lists hundreds of thousands of distinct CDR3 sequences, roughly 15% seen once, with around 12% in the top ten. With 3 bases removed from V and 8 bases from J, the gap between germline ends came to 14 bases. The CDR3 runs to 14 residues.

The V and J genes are TRBV12-3 or TRBV12-4 and TRBJ2-1, with D unclear. This sequence was found in a woman in her forties or fifties with Graves' ophthalmopathy. The source material was blood. The CDR3 spells CASSFRGPEDEQFF. Here the CDR3 DNA reads TGTGCCAGCAGTTTTCGTGGACCTGAGGATGAGCAGTTCTTC.